The rows below give T cell receptor beta chains drawn from one sample of a study of T cells after yellow fever vaccination. In TCRdb, the 5' RACE reads were re-called with MiXCR into one record per CDR3 protein. Of some 560,000 distinct CDR3 sequences listed, about a fifth are singletons. The sequenced sample was PBMCs, obtained 15 days after the yellow fever booster vaccination. All receptors come from a man aged 25 to 40 who received the YFV17D yellow fever vaccine. Both conserved end residues are part of each CDR3. The order of the fields is clone size, D gene, V gene, J gene, CDR3 DNA, CDR3 protein. D genes are given only for firm matches. Rows may omit the clone size; those that give it use once, few, many or a size class.

clone size: few; D gene: TRBD2; V gene: TRBV29-1; J gene: TRBJ2-1; CDR3 DNA: TGCAGCGTTGGACTCCGGACTAGCGGCTACAATGGGCAGTTCTTC; CDR3 protein: CSVGLRTSGYNGQFF
clone size: -; D gene: -; V gene: TRBV10-3; J gene: TRBJ2-5; CDR3 DNA: TGTGCCATCAGTGGGGCAGGGGAAGAGACCCAGTACTTC; CDR3 protein: CAISGAGEETQYF
clone size: few; D gene: -; V gene: TRBV20-1; J gene: TRBJ2-1; CDR3 DNA: TGCAGTGCTAGAGATATTGAGAGCTACAATGAGCAGTTCTTC; CDR3 protein: CSARDIESYNEQFF
clone size: -; D gene: -; V gene: TRBV29-1; J gene: TRBJ2-3; CDR3 DNA: TGCAGCGGAGTAGGTCGCATCCACACAGATACGCAGTATTTT; CDR3 protein: CSGVGRIHTDTQYF
clone size: -; D gene: -; V gene: TRBV28; J gene: TRBJ2-1; CDR3 DNA: TGTGCCATAAGGACAGCCCTTGCCAACTACAATGAGCAGTTCTTC; CDR3 protein: CAIRTALANYNEQFF
clone size: few; D gene: -; V gene: TRBV4-3; J gene: TRBJ1-6; CDR3 DNA: TGCGCCAGCAGCCAAGAAGCCCGAAATTCACCCCTCCACTTT; CDR3 protein: CASSQEARNSPLHF
clone size: -; D gene: -; V gene: TRBV6-1; J gene: TRBJ2-7; CDR3 DNA: TGTGCCAGCAGTCCTACAGGGTCTCCCGAGCAGTACTTC; CDR3 protein: CASSPTGSPEQYF
clone size: few; D gene: -; V gene: TRBV7-2; J gene: TRBJ2-1; CDR3 DNA: TGTGCCAGCAGCTTAGTGGGTAGCGTTACGTCACTCGATGAGCAGTTCTTC; CDR3 protein: CASSLVGSVTSLDEQFF
clone size: -; D gene: -; V gene: TRBV25-1; J gene: TRBJ1-1; CDR3 DNA: TGTGCCAGCAGTGAAGGACAGCACCATGAAGCTTTCTTT; CDR3 protein: CASSEGQHHEAFF
clone size: -; D gene: -; V gene: TRBV12-3/TRBV12-4; J gene: TRBJ1-1; CDR3 DNA: TGTGCCAGCAGTTTAGGGGGGGGACCGGGTGGTGAAGCTTTCTTT; CDR3 protein: CASSLGGGPGGEAFF
clone size: -; D gene: -; V gene: TRBV7-7; J gene: TRBJ2-7; CDR3 DNA: TGTGCTAGCAGCTTTCGTTCGAAGCGCGTGACCTACGAGCAGTACTTC; CDR3 protein: CASSFRSKRVTYEQYF
clone size: -; D gene: TRBD1; V gene: TRBV4-1; J gene: TRBJ2-5; CDR3 DNA: TGCGCCAGCAGCCAAGAAGACAGGGAAGAGACCCAGTACTTC; CDR3 protein: CASSQEDREETQYF
clone size: -; D gene: TRBD1; V gene: TRBV7-8; J gene: TRBJ2-7; CDR3 DNA: TGTGCCAGCAGCCGCCCGGGACAGGGTTTTGGGCAGTACTTC; CDR3 protein: CASSRPGQGFGQYF
clone size: -; D gene: -; V gene: TRBV20-1; J gene: TRBJ2-7; CDR3 DNA: TGCAGTGCTAGAGGGGGACGGTCCTACGAGCAGTACTTC; CDR3 protein: CSARGGRSYEQYF
clone size: few; D gene: TRBD2; V gene: TRBV10-3; J gene: TRBJ2-1; CDR3 DNA: TGTGCCATCAGTGCGGGGACTAGTATAGGGCAGTTCTTC; CDR3 protein: CAISAGTSIGQFF
clone size: few; D gene: -; V gene: TRBV7-2; J gene: TRBJ2-1; CDR3 DNA: TGTGCCAGCGGCCTGTCGGGGCCTTACAATGAGCAGTTCTTC; CDR3 protein: CASGLSGPYNEQFF
clone size: few; D gene: TRBD2; V gene: TRBV3-1; J gene: TRBJ2-1; CDR3 DNA: TGTGCCAGCAGCCAAGTAAGCGGGGGCGAGCAGTTCTTC; CDR3 protein: CASSQVSGGEQFF
clone size: few; D gene: TRBD2; V gene: TRBV18; J gene: TRBJ2-1; CDR3 DNA: TGTGCCAGCTCAATCGGGACTAGCGGGAACAATGAGCAGTTCTTC; CDR3 protein: CASSIGTSGNNEQFF
clone size: -; D gene: TRBD1; V gene: TRBV4-3; J gene: TRBJ2-7; CDR3 DNA: TGCGCCAGCAGCCATTCGGACAGGGGCTACGAGCAGTACTTC; CDR3 protein: CASSHSDRGYEQYF
clone size: few; D gene: -; V gene: TRBV7-2; J gene: TRBJ2-3; CDR3 DNA: TGTGCCAGCAGCTTAGCTATGAGGGCCGATACGCAGTATTTT; CDR3 protein: CASSLAMRADTQYF
clone size: few; D gene: TRBD1; V gene: TRBV29-1; J gene: TRBJ1-1; CDR3 DNA: TGCAGCGCCGCAGGTCCAGGGGGAAACACTGAAGCTTTCTTT; CDR3 protein: CSAAGPGGNTEAFF
clone size: few; D gene: TRBD1; V gene: TRBV7-2; J gene: TRBJ2-7; CDR3 DNA: TGTGCCAGCAGCTTCCGACAGGGGGCCTACGAGCAGTACTTC; CDR3 protein: CASSFRQGAYEQYF
clone size: -; D gene: -; V gene: TRBV30; J gene: TRBJ2-3; CDR3 DNA: TGTGCCTGGAGTGCGACCCCCCTCACAGATACGCAGTATTTT; CDR3 protein: CAWSATPLTDTQYF
clone size: few; D gene: -; V gene: TRBV29-1; J gene: TRBJ2-4; CDR3 DNA: TGCAGCGTAAACAGCCGGACCAAAAACATTCAGTACTTC; CDR3 protein: CSVNSRTKNIQYF
clone size: -; D gene: -; V gene: TRBV12-1; J gene: TRBJ1-3; CDR3 DNA: TGTGCCAGCAGCTACCCGCAGGGTTACTCTGGAAACACCATATATTTT; CDR3 protein: CASSYPQGYSGNTIYF
clone size: few; D gene: TRBD2; V gene: TRBV7-7; J gene: TRBJ2-3; CDR3 DNA: TGTGCTAGCAGCCCGGGGACTAGCGGGAGTGAAGATACGCAGTATTTT; CDR3 protein: CASSPGTSGSEDTQYF
clone size: -; D gene: -; V gene: TRBV20-1; J gene: TRBJ2-5; CDR3 DNA: TGCAGTGCACCAATTCGGGGGCAAGAGACCCAGTACTTC; CDR3 protein: CSAPIRGQETQYF
clone size: -; D gene: -; V gene: TRBV18; J gene: TRBJ2-3; CDR3 DNA: TGTGCCAGCTCGGAGGGACAGCCGACCATTACGCAGTATTTT; CDR3 protein: CASSEGQPTITQYF
clone size: -; D gene: -; V gene: TRBV11-2; J gene: TRBJ2-5; CDR3 DNA: TGTGCCAGCAGCACCGCCGGGGCCCCTCGAGAGACCCAGTACTTC; CDR3 protein: CASSTAGAPRETQYF
clone size: -; D gene: TRBD2; V gene: TRBV5-4; J gene: TRBJ2-1; CDR3 DNA: TGTGCCAGCAGCGGAACTAGCGGGAATGAGCAGTTCTTC; CDR3 protein: CASSGTSGNEQFF
clone size: -; D gene: TRBD1; V gene: TRBV6-5; J gene: TRBJ1-1; CDR3 DNA: TGTGCCAGCAGTCCACAGGGGGCCACTGAAGCTTTCTTT; CDR3 protein: CASSPQGATEAFF
clone size: -; D gene: -; V gene: TRBV11-2; J gene: TRBJ2-1; CDR3 DNA: TGTGCCAGCAGCTTATCAGGCCGGAACAATGAGCAGTTCTTC; CDR3 protein: CASSLSGRNNEQFF
clone size: once; D gene: -; V gene: TRBV7-9; J gene: TRBJ2-2; CDR3 DNA: TGTGCCAGCACCCTTACGCACGGGGAGCTGTTTTTT; CDR3 protein: CASTLTHGELFF
clone size: few; D gene: -; V gene: TRBV6-5; J gene: TRBJ2-2; CDR3 DNA: TGTGCCAGCATTAGGACAGACAAGACCGGGGAGCTGTTTTTT; CDR3 protein: CASIRTDKTGELFF
clone size: -; D gene: -; V gene: TRBV10-3; J gene: TRBJ2-1; CDR3 DNA: TGTGCCATCTCGGACGGAAGGCCTGCCGGTGAGCAGTTCTTC; CDR3 protein: CAISDGRPAGEQFF
clone size: few; D gene: TRBD2; V gene: TRBV7-9; J gene: TRBJ2-1; CDR3 DNA: TGTGCCAGCAGCTCGGGCCTCCCGGGGGGAGATGAGCAGTTCTTC; CDR3 protein: CASSSGLPGGDEQFF
clone size: -; D gene: -; V gene: TRBV25-1; J gene: TRBJ1-4; CDR3 DNA: TGTGCCAGCAGTGACAGCGGGGGTGAAAAACTGTTTTTT; CDR3 protein: CASSDSGGEKLFF
clone size: -; D gene: -; V gene: TRBV7-6; J gene: TRBJ2-7; CDR3 DNA: TGTGCCCTTCCGGTGGGGACCTACGAGCAGTACTTC; CDR3 protein: CALPVGTYEQYF
clone size: many; D gene: TRBD2; V gene: TRBV4-2; J gene: TRBJ2-1; CDR3 DNA: TGTGCCAGCAGCCAAGGCCACAACGGGGGGAATGAGCAGTTCTTC; CDR3 protein: CASSQGHNGGNEQFF
clone size: few; D gene: TRBD2; V gene: TRBV7-2; J gene: TRBJ2-1; CDR3 DNA: TGTGCCAGCAGCCCCGGGCTAGCGGGAGATCAGTTCTTC; CDR3 protein: CASSPGLAGDQFF
clone size: -; D gene: TRBD1; V gene: TRBV4-1; J gene: TRBJ2-1; CDR3 DNA: TGCGCCAGCAGCCAAACAACAGGGGGCCGCTCCTACAATGAGCAGTTCTTC; CDR3 protein: CASSQTTGGRSYNEQFF
clone size: once; D gene: -; V gene: TRBV29-1; J gene: TRBJ2-1; CDR3 DNA: TGCAGCGTTTTATTTAGGGGAAACAACAATGAGCAGTTCTTC; CDR3 protein: CSVLFRGNNNEQFF
clone size: few; D gene: TRBD1; V gene: TRBV7-2; J gene: TRBJ2-3; CDR3 DNA: TGTGCCAGCAGCCCCCCACCGACAGGGAACCAGCAGTATTTT; CDR3 protein: CASSPPPTGNQQYF
clone size: few; D gene: TRBD1; V gene: TRBV7-3; J gene: TRBJ1-2; CDR3 DNA: TGTGCCAGCAGCCAGTCAGGGGGTCGATATGGCTACACCTTC; CDR3 protein: CASSQSGGRYGYTF
clone size: -; D gene: -; V gene: TRBV7-2; J gene: TRBJ1-2; CDR3 DNA: TGTGCCAGCAGCCTAACCCGAGGCTTTAACTATGGCTACACCTTC; CDR3 protein: CASSLTRGFNYGYTF
clone size: -; D gene: -; V gene: TRBV6-1; J gene: TRBJ2-5; CDR3 DNA: TGTGCCAGCAAGCAGGGCCTCCTTTGGGAGACCCAGTACTTC; CDR3 protein: CASKQGLLWETQYF
clone size: -; D gene: -; V gene: TRBV6-2/TRBV6-3; J gene: TRBJ2-3; CDR3 DNA: TGTGCCAGCAGTTACTTCGAGGTGGCGGTAGGACGGTTCATGGTTGATACGCAGTATTTT; CDR3 protein: CASSYFEVAVGRFMVDTQYF
clone size: -; D gene: -; V gene: TRBV7-9; J gene: TRBJ2-1; CDR3 DNA: TGTGCCAGCAGCTTATTATCTGAGGGTCTACACAATGAGCAGTTCTTC; CDR3 protein: CASSLLSEGLHNEQFF
clone size: -; D gene: TRBD2; V gene: TRBV5-4; J gene: TRBJ2-1; CDR3 DNA: TGTGCCAGCAGCTGGGGGACTAGCGGGGGCAATGAGCAGTTCTTC; CDR3 protein: CASSWGTSGGNEQFF
clone size: -; D gene: -; V gene: TRBV18; J gene: TRBJ1-1; CDR3 DNA: TGTGCCAGCTCACCAGGGAACTTAATGAACACTGAAGCTTTCTTT; CDR3 protein: CASSPGNLMNTEAFF
clone size: few; D gene: TRBD2; V gene: TRBV18; J gene: TRBJ2-7; CDR3 DNA: TGTGCCAGCTCACAAAACCTAGCGGGAGTCTCCTACGAGCAGTACTTC; CDR3 protein: CASSQNLAGVSYEQYF
clone size: -; D gene: -; V gene: TRBV5-5; J gene: TRBJ1-2; CDR3 DNA: TGTGCCAGCAGCTTGGGATCGGACAGCGCTAACTATGGCTACACCTTC; CDR3 protein: CASSLGSDSANYGYTF
clone size: -; D gene: TRBD1; V gene: TRBV14; J gene: TRBJ2-3; CDR3 DNA: TGTGCCAGCAGCGGGACAGGAGTTCCCCATACGCAGTATTTT; CDR3 protein: CASSGTGVPHTQYF
clone size: -; D gene: TRBD2; V gene: TRBV12-3/TRBV12-4; J gene: TRBJ2-1; CDR3 DNA: TGTGCCAGCAGTCCCGGACTAGCGGGAAACCATGAGCAGTTCTTC; CDR3 protein: CASSPGLAGNHEQFF
clone size: many; D gene: TRBD2; V gene: TRBV5-1; J gene: TRBJ2-7; CDR3 DNA: TGCGCCAGCAGCTTGGTAGCGGGGGCCTACGAGCAGTACTTC; CDR3 protein: CASSLVAGAYEQYF
clone size: many; D gene: -; V gene: TRBV5-1; J gene: TRBJ2-2; CDR3 DNA: TGCGCCAGCAGCACACCAACAGGGTTCCCCGGGGAGCTGTTTTTT; CDR3 protein: CASSTPTGFPGELFF
clone size: -; D gene: -; V gene: TRBV18; J gene: TRBJ2-1; CDR3 DNA: TGTGCCAGCTCCCGGGGAGCGATCTACAATGAGCAGTTCTTC; CDR3 protein: CASSRGAIYNEQFF
clone size: few; D gene: TRBD1; V gene: TRBV20-1; J gene: TRBJ2-5; CDR3 DNA: TGCAGTGCTACGACAGGGTGGGAAGAGACCCAGTACTTC; CDR3 protein: CSATTGWEETQYF
clone size: -; D gene: -; V gene: TRBV4-3; J gene: TRBJ2-7; CDR3 DNA: TGCGCCAGCAGCCAAGATCGAGCGGAAACATACGAGCAGTACTTC; CDR3 protein: CASSQDRAETYEQYF